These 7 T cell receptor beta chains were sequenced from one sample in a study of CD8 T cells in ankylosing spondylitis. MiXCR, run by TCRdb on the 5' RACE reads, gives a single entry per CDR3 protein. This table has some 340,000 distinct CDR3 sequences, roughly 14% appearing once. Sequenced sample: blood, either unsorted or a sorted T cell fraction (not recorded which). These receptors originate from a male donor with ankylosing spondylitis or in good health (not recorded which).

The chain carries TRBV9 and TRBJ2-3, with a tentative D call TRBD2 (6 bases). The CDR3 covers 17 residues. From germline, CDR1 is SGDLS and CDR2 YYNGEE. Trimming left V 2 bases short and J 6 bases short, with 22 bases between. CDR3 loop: CASSVGGGLGLLDTQYF. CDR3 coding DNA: TGTGCCAGCAGCGTGGGAGGCGGGTTGGGCCTTCTGGATACGCAGTATTTT.

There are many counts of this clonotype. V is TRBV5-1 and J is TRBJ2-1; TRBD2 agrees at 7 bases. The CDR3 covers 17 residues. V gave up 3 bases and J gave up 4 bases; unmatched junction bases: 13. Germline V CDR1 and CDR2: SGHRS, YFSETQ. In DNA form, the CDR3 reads TGCGCCAGCAGCTCCCTGCGGGCTAGCGGTTCGTACAATGAGCAGTTCTTC. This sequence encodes CASSSLRASGSYNEQFF. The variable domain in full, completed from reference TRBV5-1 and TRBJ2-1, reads KAGVTQTPRYLIKTRGQQVTLSCSPISGHRSVSWYQQTPGQGLQFLFEYFSETQRNKGNFPGRFSGRQFSNSRSEMNVSTLELGDSALYLCASSSLRASGSYNEQFFGPGTRLTVL.

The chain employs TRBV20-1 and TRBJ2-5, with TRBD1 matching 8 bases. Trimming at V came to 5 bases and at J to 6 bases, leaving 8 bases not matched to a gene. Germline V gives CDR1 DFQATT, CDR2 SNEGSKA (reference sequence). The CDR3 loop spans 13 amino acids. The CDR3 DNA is TGCAGTGCTGGAGGACAGGGACGGCAGACCCAGTACTTC. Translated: CSAGGQGRQTQYF.

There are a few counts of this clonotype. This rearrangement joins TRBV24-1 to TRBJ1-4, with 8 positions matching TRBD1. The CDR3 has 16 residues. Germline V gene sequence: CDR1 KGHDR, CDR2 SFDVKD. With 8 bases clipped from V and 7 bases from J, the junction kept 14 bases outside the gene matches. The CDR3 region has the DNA TGTGCCACCACAAGCACAGGGGGATCTAGGAGTGAAAAACTGTTTTTT. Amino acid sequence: CATTSTGGSRSEKLFF.

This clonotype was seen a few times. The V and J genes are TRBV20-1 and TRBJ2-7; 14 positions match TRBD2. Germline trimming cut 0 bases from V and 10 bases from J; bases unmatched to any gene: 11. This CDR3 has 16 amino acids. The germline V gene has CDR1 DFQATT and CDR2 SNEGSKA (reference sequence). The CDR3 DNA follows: TGCAGTGCTAGAGATGAGAGACTAGCGGGGGGGCTTGAACAGTACTTC. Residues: CSARDERLAGGLEQYF.

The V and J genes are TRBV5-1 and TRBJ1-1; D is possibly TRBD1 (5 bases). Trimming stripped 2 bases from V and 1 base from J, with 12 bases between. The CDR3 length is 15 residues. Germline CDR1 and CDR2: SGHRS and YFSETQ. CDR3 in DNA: TGCGCCAGCAGCTTCGTGGGGGAGGGGAACACTGAAGCTTTCTTT. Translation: CASSFVGEGNTEAFF.

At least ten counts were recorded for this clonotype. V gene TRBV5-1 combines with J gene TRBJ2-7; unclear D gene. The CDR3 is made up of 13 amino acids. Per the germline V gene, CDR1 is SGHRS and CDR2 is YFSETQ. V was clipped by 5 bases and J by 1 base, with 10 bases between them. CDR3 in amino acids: CASSYDRSYEQYF. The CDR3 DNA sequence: TGCGCCAGCAGTTACGACCGGTCCTACGAGCAGTACTTC.